Reported below is one T cell receptor (beta chain). Its antigen remains undetermined. Base qualities are not at hand, and no much larger clone is one base apart. This record belongs to a study of shared clonotypes between healthy human individuals (TCRdb year 2020). Regarding the research as a whole: A few men and a couple of women, aged 18 to 49 years, made up the cohort. For each donor, CD4 naive and CD4 memory were each run on three plates, CD8 naive on two plates, and CD8 memory on one plate. Blood TCR repertoires of a handful of healthy adults were deeply sequenced to estimate repertoire size and the extent of clonotype sharing between individuals. To increase sequencing depth and limit assay-specific biases, TCR repertoire library preparation and sequencing were carried out by different laboratories using diverse techniques. Between about 0.9 and 8.9 billion PBMCs per donor were obtained by leukapheresis.

Here is what the overall study found, with its caveats: Incomplete sequencing was indicated by rarefaction of sorted-subset datasets, despite the large sequencing depth. Based on pairwise subsampling, the degree of clonotype sharing among donors was expected to be affected by sequencing depth. Clonotypes shared by all four sorted-subset donors showed higher generation probabilities than non-shared clonotypes. Because the study included only a small number of donors, the genetic and exposure-history diversity represented was limited. Larger estimated clonotype richness was generally found for naive subsets than for memory subsets. Only blood was sampled, and tissue TCR repertoires likely differ from those in blood. Across a handful of donors, about 5% of naive CD4, approximately 4% of naive CD8, 2.3% of memory CD4, and 0.3% to 0.45% of memory CD8 clonotypes were shared.

A distance of 24 bases separates the germline ends of V and J, which lose 4 bases and 4 bases respectively. The germline V gene yields SGDLS for CDR1 and YYNGEE for CDR2. Measured from the cysteine to the phenylalanine, the CDR3 is 17 residues long. This entry keeps only the CDR3 DNA: 51 bases, framed from base 1. For the CD8 naive samples, CD45RO-negative cells were positively selected for CCR7, yielding a CD45RA+CCR7+ population from which TemRA cells were excluded. Donors were healthy HIV-negative adults with no recently reported acute infections or vaccinations. All donors were Caucasian adults living in Nashville, Tennessee, USA. Blood was obtained by leukapheresis, after which PBMCs were separated by Ficoll-Histopaque density gradient centrifugation and cryopreserved in liquid nitrogen vapor phase. Analytical flow cytometry was used to check the purity and quantity of each magnetically sorted T cell population. Genomic DNA was isolated from every sorted fraction and measured by UV absorbance on a Nanodrop 2000c.

Using the deep immunoSEQ assay, TCR CDR3 regions were amplified from genomic DNA by multiplex PCR. Genomic DNA extracted from each cell subset was distributed evenly over all wells of several immunoSEQ 96-well plates, and each plate served as one replicate. For sorted subsets, around 0.2 ug of genomic DNA, equivalent to 25,000 to 35,000 T cell genomes, went into each replicate PCR. Purified libraries were quantified with a Qubit 3.0 fluorometer, sized on a Bioanalyzer 2100, and re-quantified with the KAPA Library Quantification kit. Every immunoSEQ 96-well plate was sequenced on a dedicated single-read 150-cycle Illumina NextSeq 550 flow cell. As for the original processing: Because the immunoSEQ output held only junctional sequences and lacked quality scores, the filtering could not match the filtering applied to full-length reads. Sequences were annotated with PyIR, a Python wrapper for IgBLAST v1.9, and V/J genes and CDR3 were assigned using IMGT germline references. Reads with weak V/J assignments (E-value above 1e-6), missing CDR3, stop codons, out-of-frame junctions, or ambiguous translated residues were removed. V3J clonotypes were defined by identical inferred V gene, J gene, and CDR3 amino acid sequence. To compute the percentage overlap between repertoires, the number of shared unique clonotypes was divided by the size of the smaller repertoire. RTK rarefaction, the Chao1 estimator, and Recon v2.1 estimates of unobserved clonotypes were used to assess repertoire richness. Generation probabilities for all TCRbeta clonotypes obtained by the gDNA method from several donors were computed using OLGA. This immuneACCESS table, as held by TCRdb, lists in-frame sequences with V and J called but not all clones. Of the missing ones, under half trace to an unresolved V gene in checked studies; the others have no known cause. The V and J calls and clone size are taken from that table; D and trimming were inferred from the DNA. The sample data list around 2.1 million clones, and 85% to 95% of these were observed just once. 1.5% to 2% of the sample rests with the top ten.

The sequence was obtained from a man in his late teens or twenties in good health. Some clones in this sample may be carry-over from other donors' samples. The source material was naive CD8+ T cells from PBMCs. The sample's cell subset or site label, decoded: CD45RA+CCR7+. This chain is built from TRBV9 and TRBJ2-7; the D region possibly corresponds to TRBD2 (6 bases align). The CDR3: CASSPPGKGLPCYEQYF. The bases are TGTGCCAGCAGCCCCCCCGGGAAGGGACTGCCCTGTTACGAGCAGTACTTC.